A single sample gave rise to the 20 T cell receptor beta chains below, sequenced in a study of CD8 T cells in Susac syndrome. With random hexamers, reverse transcription was performed on about 0.5 to 1 ug of RNA. TCRdb re-analysed the immunoSEQ multiplex PCR reads in MiXCR, keeping a single row per CDR3 protein. The table shows 110,000 or so distinct CDR3 sequences, with 80% to 95% occurring only once. The sequenced sample consisted of CD8+ T cells from PBMCs. Every receptor here comes from a human donor in good health.

The chain recombines TRBV12-3 or TRBV12-4 with TRBJ2-1; 8 positions agree with TRBD1. This CDR3 is built from 15 residues. Trimming cost V 7 bases and J 2 bases; bases outside gene matches: 7. CDR3 in amino acids: CASTVSGGAYNEQFF. The CDR3 DNA reads as TGTGCCAGCACCGTGTCAGGGGGCGCCTACAATGAGCAGTTCTTC.

This clonotype was picked up one time. J is TRBJ2-6 and V is TRBV3-1; D gene uncertain. Germline CDR1 is LGHDT and CDR2 is YNNKEL (reference sequence). CDR3 length: 16 residues. Trimming took off 4 bases at V and 0 bases at J, with 10 bases between the two ends. CDR3 bases: TGTGCCAGCAGCCCCCTACTGGGCTCTGGGGCCAACGTCCTGACTTTC. It yields the protein CASSPLLGSGANVLTF.

The chain recombines TRBV7-2 with TRBJ2-2; D unresolved. Trimming took off 5 bases at V and 5 bases at J, with 9 bases between the two ends. The germline V gene has CDR1 SGHTA and CDR2 FQGNSA. This CDR3 contains 13 residues. The CDR3 loop is CASSPYGTGELFF. The CDR3 coding sequence is TGTGCCAGCAGCCCTTACGGTACCGGGGAGCTGTTTTTT.

The chain carries TRBV7-8 and TRBJ1-1; no reliable D call. V shed 5 bases and J shed 7 bases, with 14 bases lying between them. Germline V gene data show CDR1 as SGHVS and CDR2 as FQNEAQ. This CDR3 contains 13 residues. CDR3 protein: CASSRDHTYEAFF. CDR3 nucleotide sequence: TGTGCCAGCAGCAGGGATCACACTTATGAAGCTTTCTTT. The full variable domain, rest sourced from reference TRBV7-8 and TRBJ1-1, is GAGVSQSPRYKVAKRGQDVALRCDPISGHVSLFWYQQALGQGPEFLTYFQNEAQLDKSGLPSDRFFAERPEGSVSTLKIQRTQQEDSAVYLCASSRDHTYEAFFGQGTRLTVV.

This chain links TRBV7-3 with TRBJ2-2, with D hard to call. The germline V and J ends were trimmed by 8 bases and 4 bases, with 8 bases remaining between them. Germline V lookup: CDR1 SGHTA, CDR2 FQGTGA. This CDR3 is built from 12 residues. The CDR3 is CASARTTGELFF. Here the CDR3 DNA reads TGTGCCAGCGCTAGGACCACCGGGGAGCTGTTTTTT.

With respect to this clonotype: The junction departs from the called germline gene at one end, perhaps through a read error. The DNA for the CDR3 is TGTGCCAGCCGACTCTCCAGGGATCGGGTAACTGGCTGCACCTTC. As protein: CASRLSRDRVTGCTF. This chain joins TRBV6-2 or TRBV6-3 and TRBJ1-2, with TRBD1 as a possible D gene (5 bases). CDR1 is MNHEY, CDR2 SVGEGT, per germline. The CDR3 extends over 15 amino acids.

The J gene is TRBJ1-1, the V gene TRBV7-2; D is unclear. The CDR3 spans 13 residues. Trimming cost V 8 bases and J 1 base, with 11 bases left between them. Germline V gives CDR1 SGHTA, CDR2 FQGNSA. The CDR3: CASGLGKNTEAFF. DNA for the CDR3: TGTGCCAGCGGCCTCGGAAAGAACACTGAAGCTTTCTTT.

The chain is built from TRBV28 and TRBJ2-1; no clear D. Germline V lookup: CDR1 MDHEN, CDR2 SYDVKM. This CDR3 has 15 amino acids. Trimming shortened V by 5 bases and J by 4 bases, and 15 bases separated the two germline ends. The CDR3 nucleotides are TGTGCCAGCAGTCCCCCTAACGGAAGATACAATGAGCAGTTCTTC. It codes for CASSPPNGRYNEQFF.

This clonotype appeared once. This chain connects TRBV19 to TRBJ2-2; no firm D call. Trimming cost V 10 bases and J 3 bases, with 18 bases left between them. Germline values: CDR1 LNHDA, CDR2 SQIVND (reference sequence). CDR3 length: 15 amino acids. As DNA, the CDR3 is TGTGCCACCACGAATTCATCGGCTTACACCGGGGAGCTGTTTTTT. Its translation: CATTNSSAYTGELFF.

The CDR3 sequence: CASSLAAGSDIQYF. CDR3 nucleotide sequence: TGTGCCAGCAGCTTGGCTGCTGGATCGGACATTCAGTACTTC. V and J are TRBV5-4 and TRBJ2-4; D is undetermined. This CDR3 comprises 14 residues. The germline V gene has CDR1 SGHNT and CDR2 YYREEE (reference sequence). V lost 0 bases and J lost 8, with 12 bases in between.

The rearrangement uses TRBV5-1 and TRBJ2-2; D might be TRBD1 (6 bases). Trimming took off 4 bases at V and 4 bases at J, with 14 bases between the two ends. The CDR3 has 15 residues. CDR1 and CDR2 from the germline V gene are SGHRS and YFSETQ. In DNA form, the CDR3 reads TGCGCCAGCAGCCCAGAGGACAGACCCACCGGGGAGCTGTTTTTT. Its protein product is CASSPEDRPTGELFF.

V and J are TRBV6-5 and TRBJ2-3; 11 bases line up with TRBD1. Germline V gene lookup returns CDR1 MNHEY and CDR2 SVGAGI. V shed 0 bases, J shed 3 bases, and the junction held 11 bases outside the gene matches. The CDR3 runs 19 residues. CDR3 nucleotide sequence: TGTGCCAGCAGTTACTCGATAGGGACAGGGGGAAGTAGAACAGATACGCAGTATTTT. Translation: CASSYSIGTGGSRTDTQYF.

This chain connects TRBV5-4 to TRBJ2-2; 10 bases line up with TRBD2. The germline gives CDR1 SGHNT, CDR2 YYREEE (reference sequence). With 3 bases clipped from V and 5 bases from J, the junction kept 4 bases outside the gene matches. CDR3 length equals 15 residues. Here the CDR3 reads CASSYLAGATGELFF. CDR3 coding DNA: TGTGCCAGCAGCTACCTAGCGGGAGCAACCGGGGAGCTGTTTTTT. Full variable domain (rest looked up from reference TRBV5-4 and TRBJ2-2): ETGVTQSPTHLIKTRGQQVTLRCSSQSGHNTVSWYQQALGQGPQFIFQYYREEENGRGNFPPRFSGLQFPNYSSELNVNALELDDSALYLCASSYLAGATGELFFGEGSRLTVL.

This rearrangement joins TRBV12-3 or TRBV12-4 to TRBJ2-3; D remains ambiguous. Trimming removed 6 bases at V and 4 bases at J, with 14 bases between. This CDR3 spans 14 amino acids. Written as DNA, the CDR3 is TGTGCCAGCAGCCCTGTGGAGTCACCAGATACGCAGTATTTT. It yields the protein CASSPVESPDTQYF.

The chain joins TRBV28 to TRBJ2-7, with D uncertain. The ends were cut back, 3 bases at V and 3 bases at J, with 9 bases in the middle. The CDR3 totals 13 residues. Germline values: CDR1 MDHEN, CDR2 SYDVKM. This CDR3 is CASSLPPVYEQYF. In DNA form, the CDR3 reads TGTGCCAGCAGTTTGCCCCCCGTCTACGAGCAGTACTTC.

This chain links TRBV12-3 or TRBV12-4 with TRBJ1-1; no firm D call. Trimming took 5 bases from V and 1 from J, leaving 14 bases between them. This CDR3 has 15 residues. Here the CDR3 reads CASSLSTQPNTEAFF. The DNA for the CDR3 is TGTGCCAGCAGTCTCTCTACACAACCGAACACTGAAGCTTTCTTT.

The J gene is TRBJ1-5, the V gene TRBV5-1; D might be TRBD1 (6 bases). CDR1 and CDR2 from the germline V gene are SGHRS and YFSETQ. The length of the CDR3 is 14 residues. The germline V and J ends were trimmed by 0 bases and 9 bases, with 13 bases remaining between them. Here the CDR3 reads CASSLETGARPQHF. CDR3 nucleotide sequence: TGCGCCAGCAGCTTGGAGACAGGCGCACGGCCCCAGCATTTT.

The V and J genes are TRBV4-3 and TRBJ2-2; D is unclear. CDR1 and CDR2 (germline): LGHNA, YSLEER. The V and J ends lost 0 bases and 3 bases respectively, with 11 bases between them. The CDR3 totals 16 residues. This CDR3 is CASSQEPETHTGELFF. CDR3 nucleotide sequence: TGCGCCAGCAGCCAAGAACCCGAGACTCACACCGGGGAGCTGTTTTTT.

This rearrangement joins TRBV5-8 to TRBJ2-4; D perhaps matches TRBD1 (6 bases). CDR3 size: 14 residues. V lost 0 bases and J 9 bases, leaving 13 bases between the germline ends. The germline V gene has CDR1 SGHTS and CDR2 YDEGEE. The CDR3 loop is CASSLGQEKSIQYF. CDR3 DNA: TGTGCCAGCAGCTTGGGACAGGAGAAGAGCATTCAGTACTTC. The whole variable domain, filled in from reference TRBV5-8 and TRBJ2-4, reads EAGVTQSPTHLIKTRGQQATLRCSPISGHTSVYWYQQALGLGLQFLLWYDEGEERNRGNFPPRFSGRQFPNYSSELNVNALELEDSALYLCASSLGQEKSIQYFGAGTRLSVL.

This chain joins TRBV12-3 or TRBV12-4 and TRBJ1-5; no clear D. V dropped 1 base and J dropped 4 bases, with 2 bases sitting between them. This CDR3 is built from 12 residues. The CDR3 protein is CASSLENQPQHF. In DNA form, the CDR3 reads TGTGCCAGCAGTTTAGAAAATCAGCCCCAGCATTTT.